This TCR beta chain was observed in a study of CD8 T cells in Susac syndrome. The RNA, about 0.45 to 1 ug, was put through reverse transcription using random hexamers. TCRdb recomputed calls from the immunoSEQ multiplex PCR reads with MiXCR, one row per CDR3 protein. The sample records fewer than 350,000 distinct CDR3 sequences, about nine tenths being singletons. The V gene lost 6 bases and the J gene lost 5 bases, with 16 bases spanning the gap. Germline V gene sequence: CDR1 MNHEY, CDR2 SMNVEV (reference sequence). There are 14 residues in the CDR3. What was sequenced was CD8+ T cells from PBMCs. This chain uses TRBV27 with TRBJ1-2; TRBD1 is a possible D gene (5 bases). The source of this sequence is a human donor with multiple sclerosis. CDR3 residues: CASSPTTAGYGYTF. As DNA, the CDR3 is TGTGCCAGCAGCCCAACGACAGCGGGATATGGCTACACCTTC.